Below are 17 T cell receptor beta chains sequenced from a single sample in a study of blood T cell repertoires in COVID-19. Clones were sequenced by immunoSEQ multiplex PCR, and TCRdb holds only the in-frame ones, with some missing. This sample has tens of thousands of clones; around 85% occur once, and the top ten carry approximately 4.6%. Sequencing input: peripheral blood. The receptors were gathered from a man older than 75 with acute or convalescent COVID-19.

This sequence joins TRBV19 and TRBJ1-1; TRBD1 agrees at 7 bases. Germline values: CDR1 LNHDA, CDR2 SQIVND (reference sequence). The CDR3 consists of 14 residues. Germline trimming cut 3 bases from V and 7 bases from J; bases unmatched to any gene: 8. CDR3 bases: TGTGCCAGTAGTATCGTTAGGGGGCCCGGTGAAGCTTTCTTT. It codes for CASSIVRGPGEAFF. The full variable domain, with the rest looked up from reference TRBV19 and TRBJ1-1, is DGGITQSPKYLFRKEGQNVTLSCEQNLNHDAMYWYRQDPGQGLRLIYYSQIVNDFQKGDIAEGYSVSREKKESFPLTVTSAQKNPTAFYLCASSIVRGPGEAFFGQGTRLTVV.

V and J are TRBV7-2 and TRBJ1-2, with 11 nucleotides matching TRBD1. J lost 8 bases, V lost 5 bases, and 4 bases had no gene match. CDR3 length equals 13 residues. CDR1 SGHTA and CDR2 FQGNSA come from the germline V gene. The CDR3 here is CASSPDRGQGYTF. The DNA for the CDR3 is TGTGCCAGCAGCCCGGACAGGGGGCAAGGCTACACCTTC.

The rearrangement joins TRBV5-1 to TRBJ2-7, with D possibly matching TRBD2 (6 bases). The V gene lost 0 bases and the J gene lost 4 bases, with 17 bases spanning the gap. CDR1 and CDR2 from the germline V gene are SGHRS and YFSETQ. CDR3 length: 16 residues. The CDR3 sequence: CASSLDSGNAFYEQYF. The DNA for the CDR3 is TGCGCCAGCAGCTTGGATAGCGGAAACGCCTTTTACGAGCAGTACTTC.

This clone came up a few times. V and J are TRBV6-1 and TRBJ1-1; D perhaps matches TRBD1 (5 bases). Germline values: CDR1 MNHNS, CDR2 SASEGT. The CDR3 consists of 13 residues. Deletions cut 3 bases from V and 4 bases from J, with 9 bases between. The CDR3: CASSDAGPTEAFF. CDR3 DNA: TGTGCCAGCAGTGATGCAGGGCCCACTGAAGCTTTCTTT.

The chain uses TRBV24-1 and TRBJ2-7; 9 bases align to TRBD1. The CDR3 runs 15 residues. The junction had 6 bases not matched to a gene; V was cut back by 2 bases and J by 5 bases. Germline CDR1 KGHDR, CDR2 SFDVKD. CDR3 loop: CATSDSGQGIDEQYF. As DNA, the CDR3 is TGTGCCACCAGTGATTCCGGACAGGGGATCGACGAGCAGTACTTC.

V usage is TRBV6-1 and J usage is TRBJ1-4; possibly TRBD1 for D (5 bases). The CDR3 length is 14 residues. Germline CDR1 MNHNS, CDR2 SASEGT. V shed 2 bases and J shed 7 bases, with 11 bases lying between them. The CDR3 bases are TGTGCCAGCAGTGAAACGGGGGAATCTGAAAAACTGTTTTTT. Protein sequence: CASSETGESEKLFF.

The DNA for the CDR3 is TGTGCCAGCAGCCCCTTACAGGGGATGAACACTGAAGCTTTCTTT. Amino acids: CASSPLQGMNTEAFF. The rearrangement links TRBV3-1 (or the pseudogene TRBV3-2) to TRBJ1-1, with TRBD1 matching 7 bases. Germline loops: CDR1 LGHDT, CDR2 YNNKEL (reference sequence). Trimming took 4 bases from V and 0 from J; bases not matched to a gene: 5. CDR3 length equals 15 residues.

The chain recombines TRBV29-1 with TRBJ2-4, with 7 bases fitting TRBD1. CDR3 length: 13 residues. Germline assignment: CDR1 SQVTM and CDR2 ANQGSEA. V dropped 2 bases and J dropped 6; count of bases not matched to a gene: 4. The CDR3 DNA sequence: TGCAGCGTTGAAAAAGGGGGCGGAAACATTCAGTACTTC. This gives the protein CSVEKGGGNIQYF.

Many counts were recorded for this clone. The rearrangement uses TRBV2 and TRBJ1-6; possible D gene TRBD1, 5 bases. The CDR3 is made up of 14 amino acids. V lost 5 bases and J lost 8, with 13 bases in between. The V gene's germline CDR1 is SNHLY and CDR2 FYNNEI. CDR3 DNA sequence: TGTGCCAGCAGTTGGGACGGGAGCTATTCACCCCTCCACTTT. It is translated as CASSWDGSYSPLHF.

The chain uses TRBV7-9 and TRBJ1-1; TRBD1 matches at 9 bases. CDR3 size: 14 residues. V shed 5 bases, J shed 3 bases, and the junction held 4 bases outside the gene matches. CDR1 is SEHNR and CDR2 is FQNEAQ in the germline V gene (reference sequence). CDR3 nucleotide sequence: TGTGCCAGCAGCACGGGACAGGGCGACACTGAAGCTTTCTTT. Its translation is CASSTGQGDTEAFF.

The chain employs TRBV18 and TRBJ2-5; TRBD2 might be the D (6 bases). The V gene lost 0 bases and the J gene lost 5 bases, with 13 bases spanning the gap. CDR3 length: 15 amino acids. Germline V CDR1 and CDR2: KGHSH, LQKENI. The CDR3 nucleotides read TGTGCCAGCTCACCACCGGTGGATGGGGGGGAGACCCAGTACTTC. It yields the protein CASSPPVDGGETQYF.

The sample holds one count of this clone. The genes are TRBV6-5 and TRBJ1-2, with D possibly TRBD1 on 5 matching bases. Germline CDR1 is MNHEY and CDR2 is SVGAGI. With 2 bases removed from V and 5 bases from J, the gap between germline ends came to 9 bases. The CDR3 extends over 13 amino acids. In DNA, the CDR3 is TGTGCCAGCAGTTACGGACAAGATTATGGCTACACCTTC. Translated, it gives CASSYGQDYGYTF.

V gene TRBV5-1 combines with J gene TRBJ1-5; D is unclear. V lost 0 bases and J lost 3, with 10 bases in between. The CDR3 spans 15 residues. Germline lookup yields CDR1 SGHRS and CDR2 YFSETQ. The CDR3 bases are TGCGCCAGCAGCTTGGGACTTCTGGACAATCAGCCCCAGCATTTT. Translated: CASSLGLLDNQPQHF.

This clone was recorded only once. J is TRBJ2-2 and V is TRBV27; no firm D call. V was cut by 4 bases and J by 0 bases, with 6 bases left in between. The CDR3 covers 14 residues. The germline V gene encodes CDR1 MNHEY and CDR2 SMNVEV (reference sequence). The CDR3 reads CASSSHTNTGELFF. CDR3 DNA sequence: TGTGCCAGCAGTTCACATACGAACACCGGGGAGCTGTTTTTT.

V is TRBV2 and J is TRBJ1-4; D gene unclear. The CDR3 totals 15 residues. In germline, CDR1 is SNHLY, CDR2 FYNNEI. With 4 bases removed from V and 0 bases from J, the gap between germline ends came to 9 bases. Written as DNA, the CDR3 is TGTGCCAGCAGTGTCGGAGTTGCAACTAATGAAAAACTGTTTTTT. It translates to CASSVGVATNEKLFF.

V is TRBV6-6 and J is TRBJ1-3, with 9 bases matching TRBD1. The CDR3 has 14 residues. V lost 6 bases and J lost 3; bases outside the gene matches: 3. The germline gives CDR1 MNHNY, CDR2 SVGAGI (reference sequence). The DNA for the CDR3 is TGTGCCAGCAGCAACAGGGGGCTTGGAAACACCATATATTTT. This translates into CASSNRGLGNTIYF.

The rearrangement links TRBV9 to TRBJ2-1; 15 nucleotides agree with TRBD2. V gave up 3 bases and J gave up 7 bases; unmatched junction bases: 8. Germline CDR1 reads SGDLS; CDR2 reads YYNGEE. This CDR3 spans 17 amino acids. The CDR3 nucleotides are TGTGCCAGCAGCGCCCTCCTGGGACTAGCGGGAGGAAATGAGCAGTTCTTC. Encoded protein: CASSALLGLAGGNEQFF.